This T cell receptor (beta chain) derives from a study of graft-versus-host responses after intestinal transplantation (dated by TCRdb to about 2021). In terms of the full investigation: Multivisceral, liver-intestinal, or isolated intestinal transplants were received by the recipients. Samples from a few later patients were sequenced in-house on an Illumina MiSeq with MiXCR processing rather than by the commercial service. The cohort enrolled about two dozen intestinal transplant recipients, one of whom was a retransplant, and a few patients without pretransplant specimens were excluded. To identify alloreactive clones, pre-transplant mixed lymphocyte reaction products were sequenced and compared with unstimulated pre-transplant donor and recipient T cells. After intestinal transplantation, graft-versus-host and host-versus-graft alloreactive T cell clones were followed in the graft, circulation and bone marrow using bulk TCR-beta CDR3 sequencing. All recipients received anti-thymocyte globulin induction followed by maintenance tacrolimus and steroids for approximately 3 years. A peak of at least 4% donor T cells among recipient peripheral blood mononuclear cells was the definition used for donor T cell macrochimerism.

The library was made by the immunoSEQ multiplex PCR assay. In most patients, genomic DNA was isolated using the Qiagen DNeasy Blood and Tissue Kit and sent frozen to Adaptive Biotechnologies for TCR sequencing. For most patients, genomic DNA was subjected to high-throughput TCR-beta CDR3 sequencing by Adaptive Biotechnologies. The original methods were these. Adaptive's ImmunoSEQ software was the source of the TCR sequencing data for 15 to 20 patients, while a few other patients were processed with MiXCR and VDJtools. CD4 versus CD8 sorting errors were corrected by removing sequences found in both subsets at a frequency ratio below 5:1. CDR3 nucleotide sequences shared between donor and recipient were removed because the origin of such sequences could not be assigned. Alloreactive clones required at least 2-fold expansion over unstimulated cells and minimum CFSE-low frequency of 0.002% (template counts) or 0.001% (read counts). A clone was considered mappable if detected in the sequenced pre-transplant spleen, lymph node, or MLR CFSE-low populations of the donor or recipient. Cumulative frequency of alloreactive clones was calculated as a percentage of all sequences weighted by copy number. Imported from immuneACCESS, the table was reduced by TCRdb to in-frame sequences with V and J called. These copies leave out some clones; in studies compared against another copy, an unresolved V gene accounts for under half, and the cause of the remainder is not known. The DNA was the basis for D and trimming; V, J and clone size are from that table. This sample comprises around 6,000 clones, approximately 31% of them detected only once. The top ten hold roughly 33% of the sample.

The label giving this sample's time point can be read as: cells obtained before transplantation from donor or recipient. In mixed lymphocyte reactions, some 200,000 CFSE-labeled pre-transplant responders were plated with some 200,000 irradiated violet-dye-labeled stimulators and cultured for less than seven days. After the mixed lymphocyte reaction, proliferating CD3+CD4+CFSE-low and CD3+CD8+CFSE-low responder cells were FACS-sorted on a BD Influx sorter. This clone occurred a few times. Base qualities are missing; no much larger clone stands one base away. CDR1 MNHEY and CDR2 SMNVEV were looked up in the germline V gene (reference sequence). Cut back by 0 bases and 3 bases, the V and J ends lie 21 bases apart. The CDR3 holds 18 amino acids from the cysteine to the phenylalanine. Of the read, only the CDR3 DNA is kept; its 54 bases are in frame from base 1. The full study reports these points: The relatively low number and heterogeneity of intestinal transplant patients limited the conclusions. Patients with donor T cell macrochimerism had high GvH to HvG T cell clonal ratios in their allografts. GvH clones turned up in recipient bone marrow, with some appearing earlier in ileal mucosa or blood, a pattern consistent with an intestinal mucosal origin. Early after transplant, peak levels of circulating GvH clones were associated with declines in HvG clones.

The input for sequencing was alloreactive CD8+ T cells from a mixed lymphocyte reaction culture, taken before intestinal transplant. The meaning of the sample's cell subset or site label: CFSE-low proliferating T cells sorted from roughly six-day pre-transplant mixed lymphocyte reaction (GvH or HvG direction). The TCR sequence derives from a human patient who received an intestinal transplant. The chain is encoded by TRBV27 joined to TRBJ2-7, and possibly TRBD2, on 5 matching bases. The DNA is TGTGCCAGCAGTTTATCGGGAGCTCTCGGCATTTCGGGCTACGAGCAGTACTTC. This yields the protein CASSLSGALGISGYEQYF.